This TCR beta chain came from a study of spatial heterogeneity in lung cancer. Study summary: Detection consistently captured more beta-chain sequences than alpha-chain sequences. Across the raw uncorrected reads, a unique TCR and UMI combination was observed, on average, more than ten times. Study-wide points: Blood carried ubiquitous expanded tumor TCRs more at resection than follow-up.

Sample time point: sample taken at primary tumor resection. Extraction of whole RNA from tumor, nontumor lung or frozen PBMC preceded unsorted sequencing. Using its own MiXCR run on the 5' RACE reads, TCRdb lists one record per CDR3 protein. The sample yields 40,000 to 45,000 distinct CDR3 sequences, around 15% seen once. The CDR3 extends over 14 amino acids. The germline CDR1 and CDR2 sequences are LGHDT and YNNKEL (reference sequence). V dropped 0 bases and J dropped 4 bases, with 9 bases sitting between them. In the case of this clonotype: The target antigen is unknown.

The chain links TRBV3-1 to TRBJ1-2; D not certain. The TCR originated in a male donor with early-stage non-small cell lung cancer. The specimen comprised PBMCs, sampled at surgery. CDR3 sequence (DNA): TGTGCCAGCAGCCAAGACGCCCAAAGCTATGGCTACACCTTC. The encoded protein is CASSQDAQSYGYTF. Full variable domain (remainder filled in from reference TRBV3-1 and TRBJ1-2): DTAVSQTPKYLVTQMGNDKSIKCEQNLGHDTMYWYKQDSKKFLKIMFSYNNKELIINETVPNRFSPKSPDKAHLNLHINSLELGDSAVYFCASSQDAQSYGYTFGSGTRLTVV.